Sequencing of this T cell receptor beta chain was carried out in a study of T cells after yellow fever vaccination. TCRdb used MiXCR to reprocess the 5' RACE reads, holding one entry per CDR3 protein. Seen here are tens of thousands of distinct CDR3 sequences, under 9.5% observed once, and the top ten hold roughly 29%. CDR1 is SGHRS, CDR2 YFSETQ, per germline. CDR3 length: 15 amino acids. Trimming stripped 0 bases from V and 0 bases from J, with 10 bases between. The study's findings and limits: Abundant clonotypes from the bulk population could contaminate FACS-sorted repertoires. Most primary-vaccination clones reappeared after the booster (approximately 95% CD4, about 88% CD8).

Many counts were recorded for this clonotype. Its antigen is unidentified. Sequenced material: CD8+ T cells sorted from PBMCs, taken less than 11 days after the first yellow fever vaccination. The TCR was taken from a man aged 18 to 29 who received the YFV17D yellow fever vaccine. V is TRBV5-1 and J is TRBJ2-7, with no clear D. CDR3 sequence (DNA): TGCGCCAGCAGCTTGGGGGTTTTGGGCTCCTACGAGCAGTACTTC. It specifies CASSLGVLGSYEQYF. The full variable domain, completed using reference TRBV5-1 and TRBJ2-7, is KAGVTQTPRYLIKTRGQQVTLSCSPISGHRSVSWYQQTPGQGLQFLFEYFSETQRNKGNFPGRFSGRQFSNSRSEMNVSTLELGDSALYLCASSLGVLGSYEQYFGPGTRLTVT.